This note documents a single T cell receptor (beta chain) sequence. Its antigen is not known. After template switching added a universal primer site, the resulting cDNA carried unique molecular identifiers. TCRdb used MiXCR to reprocess the 5' RACE reads, holding one entry per CDR3 protein. The table lists around 530,000 distinct CDR3 sequences, roughly 15% of them singletons, with 0.44% in the top ten. This CDR3 contains 11 residues. Germline V lookup: CDR1 SQVTM, CDR2 ANQGSEA. Trimming removed 6 bases at V and 8 bases at J, with 13 bases between. This entry comes from a study of identical twins. All of the donors were Caucasians in good health. Overall study results and limits: Insertions were reduced in abundant cord blood beta clonotypes but not in memory repertoires.

The same specimen was also included in a second study, on yellow fever vaccine responses in identical twins.

The specimen sequenced was CD4+ T cells sorted from blood. This TCR came from a woman between 18 and 29 years old in good health. The chain is built from TRBV29-1 and TRBJ1-1, with D perhaps TRBD1 (5 bases). The CDR3 reads CSVAQGAEAFF. CDR3 bases: TGCAGCGTAGCACAAGGGGCGGAAGCTTTCTTT.